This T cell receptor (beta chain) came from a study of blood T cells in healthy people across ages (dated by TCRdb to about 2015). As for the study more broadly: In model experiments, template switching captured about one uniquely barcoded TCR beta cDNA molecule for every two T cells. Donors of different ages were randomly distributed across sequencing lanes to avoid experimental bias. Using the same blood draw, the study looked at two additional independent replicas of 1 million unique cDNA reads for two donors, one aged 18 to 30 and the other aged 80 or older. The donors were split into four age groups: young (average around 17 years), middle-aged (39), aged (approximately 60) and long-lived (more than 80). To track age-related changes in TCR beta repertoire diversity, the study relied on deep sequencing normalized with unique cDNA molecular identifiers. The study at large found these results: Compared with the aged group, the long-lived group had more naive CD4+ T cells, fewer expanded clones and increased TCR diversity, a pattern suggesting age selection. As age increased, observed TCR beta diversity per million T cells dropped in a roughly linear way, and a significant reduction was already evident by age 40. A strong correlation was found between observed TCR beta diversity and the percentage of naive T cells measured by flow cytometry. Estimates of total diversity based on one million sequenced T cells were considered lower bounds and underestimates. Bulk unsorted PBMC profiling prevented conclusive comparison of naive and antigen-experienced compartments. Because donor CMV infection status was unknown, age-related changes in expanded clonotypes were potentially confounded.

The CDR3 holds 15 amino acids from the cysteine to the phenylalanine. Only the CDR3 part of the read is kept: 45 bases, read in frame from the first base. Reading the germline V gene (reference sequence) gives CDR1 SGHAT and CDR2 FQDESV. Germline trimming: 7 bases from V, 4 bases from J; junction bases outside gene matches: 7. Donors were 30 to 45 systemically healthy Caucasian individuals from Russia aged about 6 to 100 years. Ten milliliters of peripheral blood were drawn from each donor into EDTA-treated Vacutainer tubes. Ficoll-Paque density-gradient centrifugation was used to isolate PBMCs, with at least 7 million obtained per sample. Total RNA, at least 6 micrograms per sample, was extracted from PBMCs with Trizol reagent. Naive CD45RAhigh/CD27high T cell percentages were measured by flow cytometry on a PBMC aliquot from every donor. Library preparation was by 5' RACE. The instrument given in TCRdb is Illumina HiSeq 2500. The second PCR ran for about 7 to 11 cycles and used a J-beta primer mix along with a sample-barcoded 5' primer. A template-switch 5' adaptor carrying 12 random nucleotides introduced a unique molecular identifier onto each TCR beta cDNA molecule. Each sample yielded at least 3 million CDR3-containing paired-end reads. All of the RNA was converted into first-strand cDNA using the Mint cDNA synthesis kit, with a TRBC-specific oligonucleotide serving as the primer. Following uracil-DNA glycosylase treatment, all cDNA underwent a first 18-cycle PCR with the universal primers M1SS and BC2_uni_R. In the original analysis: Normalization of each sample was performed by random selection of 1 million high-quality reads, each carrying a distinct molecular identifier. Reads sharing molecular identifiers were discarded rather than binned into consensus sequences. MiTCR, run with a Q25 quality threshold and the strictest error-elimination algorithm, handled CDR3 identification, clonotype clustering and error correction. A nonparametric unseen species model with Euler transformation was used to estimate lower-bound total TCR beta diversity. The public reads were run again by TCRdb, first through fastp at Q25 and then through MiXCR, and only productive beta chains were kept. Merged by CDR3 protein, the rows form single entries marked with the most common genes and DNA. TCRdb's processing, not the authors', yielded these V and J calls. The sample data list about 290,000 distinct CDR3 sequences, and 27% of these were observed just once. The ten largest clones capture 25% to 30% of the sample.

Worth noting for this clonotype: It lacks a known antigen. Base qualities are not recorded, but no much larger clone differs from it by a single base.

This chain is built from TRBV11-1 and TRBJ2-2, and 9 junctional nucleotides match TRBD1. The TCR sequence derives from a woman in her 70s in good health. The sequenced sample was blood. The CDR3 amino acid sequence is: CASTHKQGATGELFF. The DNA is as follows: TGTGCCAGCACTCACAAACAGGGGGCCACCGGGGAGCTGTTTTTT. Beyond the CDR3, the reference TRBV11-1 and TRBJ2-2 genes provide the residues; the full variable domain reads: EAEVAQSPRYKITEKSQAVAFWCDPISGHATLYWYRQILGQGPELLVQFQDESVVDDSQLPKDRFSAERLKGVDSTLKIQPAELGDSAMYLCASTHKQGATGELFFGEGSRLTVL.